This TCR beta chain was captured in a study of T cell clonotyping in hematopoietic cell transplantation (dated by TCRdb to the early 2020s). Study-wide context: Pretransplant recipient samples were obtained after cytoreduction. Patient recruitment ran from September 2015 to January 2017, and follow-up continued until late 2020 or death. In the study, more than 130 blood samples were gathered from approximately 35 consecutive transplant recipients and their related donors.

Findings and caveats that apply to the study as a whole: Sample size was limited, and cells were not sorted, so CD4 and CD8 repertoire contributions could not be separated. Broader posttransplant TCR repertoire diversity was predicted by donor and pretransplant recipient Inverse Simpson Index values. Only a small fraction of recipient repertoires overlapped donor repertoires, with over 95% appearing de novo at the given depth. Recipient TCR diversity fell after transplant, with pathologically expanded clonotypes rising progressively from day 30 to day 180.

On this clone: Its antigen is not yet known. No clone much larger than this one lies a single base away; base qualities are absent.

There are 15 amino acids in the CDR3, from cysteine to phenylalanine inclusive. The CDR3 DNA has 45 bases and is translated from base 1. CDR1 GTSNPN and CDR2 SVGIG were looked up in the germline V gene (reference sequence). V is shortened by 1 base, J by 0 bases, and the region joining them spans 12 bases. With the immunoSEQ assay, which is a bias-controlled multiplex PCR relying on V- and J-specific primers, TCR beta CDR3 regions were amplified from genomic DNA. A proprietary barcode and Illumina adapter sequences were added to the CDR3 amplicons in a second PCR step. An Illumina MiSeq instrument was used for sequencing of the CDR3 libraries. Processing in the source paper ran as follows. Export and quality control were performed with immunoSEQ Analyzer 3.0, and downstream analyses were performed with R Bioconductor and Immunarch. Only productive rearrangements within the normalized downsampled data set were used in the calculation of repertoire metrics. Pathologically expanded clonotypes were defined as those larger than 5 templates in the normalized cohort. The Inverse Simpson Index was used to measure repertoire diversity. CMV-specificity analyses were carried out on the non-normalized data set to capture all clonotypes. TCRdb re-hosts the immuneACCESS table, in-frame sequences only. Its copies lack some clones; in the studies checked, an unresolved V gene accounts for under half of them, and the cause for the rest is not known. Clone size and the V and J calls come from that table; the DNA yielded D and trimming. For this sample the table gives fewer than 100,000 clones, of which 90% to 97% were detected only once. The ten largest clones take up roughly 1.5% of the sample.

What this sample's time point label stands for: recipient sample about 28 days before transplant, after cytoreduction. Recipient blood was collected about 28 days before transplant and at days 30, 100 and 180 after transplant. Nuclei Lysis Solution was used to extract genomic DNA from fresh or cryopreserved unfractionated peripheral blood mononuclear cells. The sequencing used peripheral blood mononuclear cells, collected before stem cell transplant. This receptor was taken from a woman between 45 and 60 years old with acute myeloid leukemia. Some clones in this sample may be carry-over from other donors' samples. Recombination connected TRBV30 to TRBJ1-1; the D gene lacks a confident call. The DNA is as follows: TGTGCCTGGAGTGGAAGTTTTACGGTGAACACTGAAGCTTTCTTT. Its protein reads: CAWSGSFTVNTEAFF.